This T cell receptor beta chain was identified during a study of blood T cell repertoires in COVID-19. Sequencing used immunoSEQ multiplex PCR; TCRdb keeps in-frame clones, though not all of them. The sample records about 210,000 clones, less than 85% being singletons. Germline CDR1 and CDR2: SGHRS and YFSETQ. Trimming stripped 6 bases from V and 8 bases from J, with 12 bases between. There are 12 residues in the CDR3. Sequenced material: peripheral blood. The chain links TRBV5-1 to TRBJ2-1, with a possible D match to TRBD2 (5 bases). The TCR comes from a woman of 80 years or more with COVID-19, enrolled during active disease. The CDR3 nucleotides read TGCGCCAGCACCGCCCCCGGGGATGAGCAGTTCTTC. This gives the protein CASTAPGDEQFF.